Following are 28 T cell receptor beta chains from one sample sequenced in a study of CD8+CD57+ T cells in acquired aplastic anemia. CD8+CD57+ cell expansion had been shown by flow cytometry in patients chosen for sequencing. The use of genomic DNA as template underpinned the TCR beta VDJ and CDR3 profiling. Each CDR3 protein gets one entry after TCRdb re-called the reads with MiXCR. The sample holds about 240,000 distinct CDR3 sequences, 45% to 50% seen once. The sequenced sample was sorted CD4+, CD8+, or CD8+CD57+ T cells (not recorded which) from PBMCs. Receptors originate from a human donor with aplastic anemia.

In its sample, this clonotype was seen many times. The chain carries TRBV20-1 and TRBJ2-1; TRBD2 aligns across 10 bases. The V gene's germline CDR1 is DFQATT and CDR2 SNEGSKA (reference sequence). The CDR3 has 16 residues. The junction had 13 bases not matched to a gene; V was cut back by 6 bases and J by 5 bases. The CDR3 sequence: CSAAETSGLRNNEQFF. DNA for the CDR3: TGCAGTGCCGCGGAGACTAGCGGGCTCCGGAACAATGAGCAGTTCTTC.

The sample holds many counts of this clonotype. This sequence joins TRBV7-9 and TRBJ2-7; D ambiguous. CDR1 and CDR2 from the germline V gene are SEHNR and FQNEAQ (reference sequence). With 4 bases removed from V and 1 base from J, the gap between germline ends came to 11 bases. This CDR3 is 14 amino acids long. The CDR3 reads CASSSQDGSYEQYF. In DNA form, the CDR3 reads TGTGCCAGCAGCTCCCAAGACGGGTCCTACGAGCAGTACTTC.

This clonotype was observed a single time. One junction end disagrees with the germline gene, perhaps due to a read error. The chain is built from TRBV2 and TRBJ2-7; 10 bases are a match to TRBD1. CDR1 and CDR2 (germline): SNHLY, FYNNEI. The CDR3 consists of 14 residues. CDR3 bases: TGTGCCAGCAGCAGTCCGGGACAGGGGTACGGGCAGTACTTC. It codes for CASSSPGQGYGQYF.

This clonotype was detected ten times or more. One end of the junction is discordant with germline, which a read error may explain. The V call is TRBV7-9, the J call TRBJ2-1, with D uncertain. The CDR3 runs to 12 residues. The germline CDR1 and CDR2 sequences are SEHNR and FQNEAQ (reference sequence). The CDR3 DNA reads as TGCGCCAGCAGCTTGGTTGTCAATGAGCAGTTCTTC. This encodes CASSLVVNEQFF.

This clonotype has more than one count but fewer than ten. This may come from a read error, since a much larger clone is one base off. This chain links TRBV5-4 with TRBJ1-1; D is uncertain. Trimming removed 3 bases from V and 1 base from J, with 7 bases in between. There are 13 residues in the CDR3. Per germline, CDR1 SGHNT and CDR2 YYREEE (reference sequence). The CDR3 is CASSSTPNTEAFF. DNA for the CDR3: TGTGCCAGCAGCTCGACCCCGAACACTGAAGCTTTCTTT.

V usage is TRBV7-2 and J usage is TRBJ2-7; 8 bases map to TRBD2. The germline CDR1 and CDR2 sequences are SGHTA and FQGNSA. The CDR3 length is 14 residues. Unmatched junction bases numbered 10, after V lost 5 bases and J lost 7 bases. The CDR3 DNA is TGTGCCAGCAGCCAGATCGGGGGGGCTGGGGAGCAGTACTTC. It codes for CASSQIGGAGEQYF.

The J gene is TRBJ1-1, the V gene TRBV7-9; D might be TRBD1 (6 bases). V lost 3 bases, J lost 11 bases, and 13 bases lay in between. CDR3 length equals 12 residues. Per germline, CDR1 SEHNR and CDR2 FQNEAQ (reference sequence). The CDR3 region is CASSFPGEWAFF. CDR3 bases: TGTGCCAGCAGCTTCCCAGGGGAGTGGGCTTTCTTT.

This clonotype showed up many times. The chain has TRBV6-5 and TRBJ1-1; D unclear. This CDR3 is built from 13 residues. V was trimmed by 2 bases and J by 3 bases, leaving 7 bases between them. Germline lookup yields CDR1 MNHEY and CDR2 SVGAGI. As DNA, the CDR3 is TGTGCCAGCAGTTACCTCGAGTACACTGAAGCTTTCTTT. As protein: CASSYLEYTEAFF.

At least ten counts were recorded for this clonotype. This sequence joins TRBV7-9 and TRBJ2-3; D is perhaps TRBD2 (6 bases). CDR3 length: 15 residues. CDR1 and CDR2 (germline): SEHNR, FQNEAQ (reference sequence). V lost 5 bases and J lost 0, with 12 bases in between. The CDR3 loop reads CASSLPTRSTDTQYF. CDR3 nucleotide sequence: TGTGCCAGCAGCCTCCCGACTAGAAGCACAGATACGCAGTATTTT.

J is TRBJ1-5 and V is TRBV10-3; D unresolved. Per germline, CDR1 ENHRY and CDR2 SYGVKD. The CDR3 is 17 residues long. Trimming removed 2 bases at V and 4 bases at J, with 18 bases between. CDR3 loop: CAISEAKGAGGNQPQHF. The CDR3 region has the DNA TGTGCCATCAGTGAGGCCAAGGGTGCCGGTGGAAATCAGCCCCAGCATTTT.

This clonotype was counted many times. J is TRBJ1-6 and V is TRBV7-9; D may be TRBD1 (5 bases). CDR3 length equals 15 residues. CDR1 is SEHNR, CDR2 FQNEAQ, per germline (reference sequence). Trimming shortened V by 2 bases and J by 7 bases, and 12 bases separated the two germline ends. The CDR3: CASSLSGGTNSPLHF. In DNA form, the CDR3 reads TGTGCCAGCAGCTTAAGCGGAGGGACCAATTCACCCCTCCACTTT. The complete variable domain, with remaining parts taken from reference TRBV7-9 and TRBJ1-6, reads DTGVSQNPRHKITKRGQNVTFRCDPISEHNRLYWYRQTLGQGPEFLTYFQNEAQLEKSRLLSDRFSAERPKGSFSTLEIQRTEQGDSAMYLCASSLSGGTNSPLHFGNGTRLTVT.

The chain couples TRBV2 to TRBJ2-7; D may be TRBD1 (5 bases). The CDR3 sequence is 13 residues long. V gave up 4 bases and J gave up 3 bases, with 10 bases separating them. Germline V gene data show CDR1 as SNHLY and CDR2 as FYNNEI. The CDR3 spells CASSAQGSYEQYV. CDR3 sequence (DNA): TGTGCCAGCAGTGCGCAGGGCAGCTACGAGCAGTACGTC.

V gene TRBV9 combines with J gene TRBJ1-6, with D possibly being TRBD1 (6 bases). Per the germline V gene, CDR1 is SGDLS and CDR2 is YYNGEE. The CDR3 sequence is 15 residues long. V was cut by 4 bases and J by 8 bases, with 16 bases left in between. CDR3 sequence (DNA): TGTGCCAGCAGCTTGGGACATCGAGGATATTCACCCCTCCACTTT. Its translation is CASSLGHRGYSPLHF.

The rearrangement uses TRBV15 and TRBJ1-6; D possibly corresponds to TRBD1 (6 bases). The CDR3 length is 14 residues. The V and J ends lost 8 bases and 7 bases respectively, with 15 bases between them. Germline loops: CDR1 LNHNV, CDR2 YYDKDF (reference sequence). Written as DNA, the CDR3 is TGTGCCACCGGGTTCGCAGGGGTAAATTCACCCCTCCACTTT. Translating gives CATGFAGVNSPLHF.

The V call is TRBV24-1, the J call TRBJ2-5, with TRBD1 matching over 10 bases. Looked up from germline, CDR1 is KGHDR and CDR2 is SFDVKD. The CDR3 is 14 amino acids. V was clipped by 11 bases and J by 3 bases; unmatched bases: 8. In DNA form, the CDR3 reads TGTGCCAGTAGGGGACAGGGGCCTAAAGAGACCCAGTACTTC. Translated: CASRGQGPKETQYF.

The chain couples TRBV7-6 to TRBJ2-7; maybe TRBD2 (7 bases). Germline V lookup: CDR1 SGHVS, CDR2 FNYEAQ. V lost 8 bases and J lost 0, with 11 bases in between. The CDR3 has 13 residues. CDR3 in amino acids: CASEGGGSYEQYF. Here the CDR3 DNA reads TGTGCCAGCGAGGGAGGGGGCTCCTACGAGCAGTACTTC.

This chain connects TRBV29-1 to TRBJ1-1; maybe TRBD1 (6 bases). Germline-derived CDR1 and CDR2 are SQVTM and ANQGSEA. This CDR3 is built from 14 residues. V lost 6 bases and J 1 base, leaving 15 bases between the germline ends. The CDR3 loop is CSVIQGGGNTEAFF. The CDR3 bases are TGCAGCGTCATACAGGGAGGTGGGAACACTGAAGCTTTCTTT.

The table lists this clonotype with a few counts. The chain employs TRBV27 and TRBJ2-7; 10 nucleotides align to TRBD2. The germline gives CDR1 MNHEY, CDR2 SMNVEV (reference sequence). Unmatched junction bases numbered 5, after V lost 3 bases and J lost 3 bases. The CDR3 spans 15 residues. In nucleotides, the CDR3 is TGTGCCAGCAGTTTTCTAGCGGGAGAAATCTACGAGCAGTACTTC. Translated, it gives CASSFLAGEIYEQYF.

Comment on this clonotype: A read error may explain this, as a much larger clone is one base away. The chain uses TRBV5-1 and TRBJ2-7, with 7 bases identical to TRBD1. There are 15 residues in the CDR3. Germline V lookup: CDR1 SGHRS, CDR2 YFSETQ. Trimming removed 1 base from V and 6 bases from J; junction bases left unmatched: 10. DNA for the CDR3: TGCGCCAGCAGCTTGACGGGACAGCTTCTTTCCGAGCAGTACTTC. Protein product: CASSLTGQLLSEQYF. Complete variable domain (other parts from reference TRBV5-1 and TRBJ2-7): KAGVTQTPRYLIKTRGQQVTLSCSPISGHRSVSWYQQTPGQGLQFLFEYFSETQRNKGNFPGRFSGRQFSNSRSEMNVSTLELGDSALYLCASSLTGQLLSEQYFGPGTRLTVT.

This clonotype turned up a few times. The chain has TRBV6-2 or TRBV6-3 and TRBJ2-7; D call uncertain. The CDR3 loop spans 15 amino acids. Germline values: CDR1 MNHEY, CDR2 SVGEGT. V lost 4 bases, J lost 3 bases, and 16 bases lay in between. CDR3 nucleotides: TGTGCCAGCAGTTCTGGTCTGGAAAGACGCTACGAGCAGTACTTC. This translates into CASSSGLERRYEQYF.

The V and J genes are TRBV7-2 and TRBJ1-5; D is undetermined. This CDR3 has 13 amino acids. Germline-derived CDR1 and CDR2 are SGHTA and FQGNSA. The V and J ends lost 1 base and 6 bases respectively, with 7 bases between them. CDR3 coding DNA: TGTGCCAGCAGCTTAGTCTTCACTCAGCCCCAGCATTTT. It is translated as CASSLVFTQPQHF.

The CDR3 protein is CASSHGQGDPNSPLHF. CDR3 sequence (DNA): TGTGCCAGCAGCCACGGACAGGGGGACCCTAATTCACCCCTCCACTTT. This chain joins TRBV7-2 and TRBJ1-6; 10 bases map to TRBD1. Unmatched junction bases numbered 7, after V lost 5 bases and J lost 6 bases. CDR3 length equals 16 residues. The germline V gene has CDR1 SGHTA and CDR2 FQGNSA.

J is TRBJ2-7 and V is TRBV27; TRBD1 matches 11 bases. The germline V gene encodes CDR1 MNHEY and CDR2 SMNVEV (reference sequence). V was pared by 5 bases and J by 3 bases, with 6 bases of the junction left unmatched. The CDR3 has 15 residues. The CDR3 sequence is CASSLGTGGNYEQYF. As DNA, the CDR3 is TGTGCCAGCAGTCTCGGGACAGGGGGAAACTACGAGCAGTACTTC.

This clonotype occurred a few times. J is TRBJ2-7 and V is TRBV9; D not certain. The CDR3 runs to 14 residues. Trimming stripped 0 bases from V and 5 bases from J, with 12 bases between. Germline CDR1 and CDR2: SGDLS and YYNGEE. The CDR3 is CASSVAGQFDEQYF. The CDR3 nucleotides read TGTGCCAGCAGCGTAGCTGGGCAGTTCGACGAGCAGTACTTC. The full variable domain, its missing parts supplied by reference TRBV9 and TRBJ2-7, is DSGVTQTPKHLITATGQRVTLRCSPRSGDLSVYWYQQSLDQGLQFLIQYYNGEERAKGNILERFSAQQFPDLHSELNLSSLELGDSALYFCASSVAGQFDEQYFGPGTRLTVT.

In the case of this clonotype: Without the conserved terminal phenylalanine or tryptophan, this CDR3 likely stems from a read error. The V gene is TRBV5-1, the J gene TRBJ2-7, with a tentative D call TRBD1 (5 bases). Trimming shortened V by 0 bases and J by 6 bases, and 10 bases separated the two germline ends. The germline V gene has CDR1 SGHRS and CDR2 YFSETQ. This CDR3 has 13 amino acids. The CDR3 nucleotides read TGCGCCAGCAGCTTGGGAGGTACAGGCGAGCAGTACCTC. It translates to CASSLGGTGEQYL.

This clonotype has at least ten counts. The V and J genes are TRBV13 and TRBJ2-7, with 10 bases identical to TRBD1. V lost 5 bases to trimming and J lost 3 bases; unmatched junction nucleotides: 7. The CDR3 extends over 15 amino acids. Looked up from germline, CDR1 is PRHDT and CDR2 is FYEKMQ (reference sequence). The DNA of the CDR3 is TGTGCCAGCAGCCCCGGACAGGGGGAAGGCTACGAGCAGTACTTC. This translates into CASSPGQGEGYEQYF.

CDR3 amino acids: CASSTRESTDTQYF. The DNA for the CDR3 is TGTGCCAGCTCGACTAGGGAGAGCACAGATACGCAGTATTTT. The chain couples TRBV2 to TRBJ2-3, with a tentative D call TRBD2 (6 bases). CDR3 length: 14 amino acids. V was clipped by 8 bases and J by 0 bases, with 12 bases between them. Germline lookup yields CDR1 SNHLY and CDR2 FYNNEI.

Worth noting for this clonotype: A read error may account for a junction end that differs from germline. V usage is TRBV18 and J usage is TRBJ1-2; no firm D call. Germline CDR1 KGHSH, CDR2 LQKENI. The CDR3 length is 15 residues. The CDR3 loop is CAGSPLKDSPYGYTF. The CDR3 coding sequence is TGTGCCGGCTCACCACTTAAGGACTCTCCCTATGGCTACACCTTC.